The entry below gives a single TCR beta chain sequence along with its context. V lost 2 bases and J lost 2, with 4 bases in between. This CDR3 is built from 12 residues. In germline, CDR1 is SGHRS, CDR2 YFSETQ. The protocol was immunoSEQ multiplex PCR, while the TCRdb copy is restricted to in-frame clones and leaves out a portion. The table has 55,000 to 70,000 clones, 89% seen once; the top ten hold approximately 6.1%. These data are taken from a study of T cell responses to AZD1222 COVID-19 vaccine. The receptor comes from an adult who received the AZD1222 COVID-19 vaccine. The sequencing used peripheral blood, collected 28 days after the second AZD1222 dose. The chain is built from TRBV5-1 and TRBJ2-5; D is undetermined. This chain's CDR3 is CASSLGQETQYF. In nucleotides, the CDR3 is TGCGCCAGCAGCTTAGGTCAAGAGACCCAGTACTTC.